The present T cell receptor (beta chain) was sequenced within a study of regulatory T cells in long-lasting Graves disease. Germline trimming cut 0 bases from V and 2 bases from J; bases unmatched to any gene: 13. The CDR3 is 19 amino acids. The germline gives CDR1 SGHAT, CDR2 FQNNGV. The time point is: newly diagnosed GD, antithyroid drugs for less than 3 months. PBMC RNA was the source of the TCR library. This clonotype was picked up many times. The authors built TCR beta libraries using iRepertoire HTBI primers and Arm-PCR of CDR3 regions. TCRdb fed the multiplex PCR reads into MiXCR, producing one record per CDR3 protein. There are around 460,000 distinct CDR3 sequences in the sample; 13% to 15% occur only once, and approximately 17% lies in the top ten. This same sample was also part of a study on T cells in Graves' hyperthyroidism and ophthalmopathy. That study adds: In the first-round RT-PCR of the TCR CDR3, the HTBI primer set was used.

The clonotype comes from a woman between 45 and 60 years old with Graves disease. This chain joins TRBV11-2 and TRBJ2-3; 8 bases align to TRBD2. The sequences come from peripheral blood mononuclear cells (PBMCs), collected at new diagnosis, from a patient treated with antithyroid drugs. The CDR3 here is CASSLDWVRLARNTDTQYF. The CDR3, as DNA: TGTGCCAGCAGCTTAGATTGGGTGAGACTAGCGAGAAACACAGATACGCAGTATTTT.